This TCR beta chain was captured in a study of T-cell reconstitution after alpha-beta-depleted transplantation in children. Preparation of the TCRbeta library used unique molecular identifiers. TCRdb re-called the PCR reads through MiXCR, storing one row per CDR3 protein. The data hold about 610,000 distinct CDR3 sequences, with 27% observed a single time. There are 14 residues in the CDR3. Looked up from germline, CDR1 is MDHEN and CDR2 is SYDVKM. V lost 3 bases and J lost 2, with 11 bases in between. Broader study findings: Hyperexpanded clones declined; after one year, newly produced T cells mostly supplied diversity. Surviving recipient T cells and thymic progenitors underlay high day-60 TCRbeta diversity in some patients. Two months or so post-transplant, alpha-beta T cells reportedly derived from several hundred expanded graft clones.

On this clonotype: Its antigen is undetermined.

The sequences come from PBMCs, collected before TCRalphabeta/CD19-depleted stem cell transplant. This sequence joins TRBV28 and TRBJ2-7; D is perhaps TRBD1 or TRBD2 (5 bases each). The clonotype originates from a boy under three years old with Wiskott-Aldrich syndrome, due to receive a stem cell transplant. This CDR3 reads CASSFWGSPYEQYF. The CDR3 DNA reads TGTGCCAGCAGTTTCTGGGGGAGTCCCTACGAGCAGTACTTC.